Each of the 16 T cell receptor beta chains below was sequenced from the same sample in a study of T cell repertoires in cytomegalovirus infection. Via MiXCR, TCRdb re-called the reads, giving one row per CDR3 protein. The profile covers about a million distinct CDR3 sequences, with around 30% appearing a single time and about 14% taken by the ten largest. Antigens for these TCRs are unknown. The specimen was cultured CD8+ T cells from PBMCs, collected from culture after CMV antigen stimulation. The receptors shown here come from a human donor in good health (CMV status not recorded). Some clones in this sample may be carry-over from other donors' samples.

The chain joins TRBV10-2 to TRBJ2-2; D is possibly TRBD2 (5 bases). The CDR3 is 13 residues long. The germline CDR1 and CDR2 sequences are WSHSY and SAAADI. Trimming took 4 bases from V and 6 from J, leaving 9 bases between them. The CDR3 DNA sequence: TGCGCCAGCAGTGGGACTTTCGCCGGGGAGCTGTTTTTT. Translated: CASSGTFAGELFF.

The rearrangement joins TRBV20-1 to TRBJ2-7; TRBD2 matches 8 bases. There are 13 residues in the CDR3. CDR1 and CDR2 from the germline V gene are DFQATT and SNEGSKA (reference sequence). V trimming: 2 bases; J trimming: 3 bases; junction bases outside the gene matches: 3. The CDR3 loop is CSARPGGFYEQYV. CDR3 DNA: TGCAGTGCTAGACCGGGGGGGTTCTACGAGCAGTACGTC.

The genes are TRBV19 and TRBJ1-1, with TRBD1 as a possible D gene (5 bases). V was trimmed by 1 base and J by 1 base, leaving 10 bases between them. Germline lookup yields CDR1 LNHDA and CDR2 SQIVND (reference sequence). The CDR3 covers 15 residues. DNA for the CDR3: TGTGCCAGTAGTATAGGACCGGGGGGGAACACTGAAGCTTTCTTT. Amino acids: CASSIGPGGNTEAFF. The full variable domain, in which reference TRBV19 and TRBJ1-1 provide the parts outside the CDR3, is DGGITQSPKYLFRKEGQNVTLSCEQNLNHDAMYWYRQDPGQGLRLIYYSQIVNDFQKGDIAEGYSVSREKKESFPLTVTSAQKNPTAFYLCASSIGPGGNTEAFFGQGTRLTVV.

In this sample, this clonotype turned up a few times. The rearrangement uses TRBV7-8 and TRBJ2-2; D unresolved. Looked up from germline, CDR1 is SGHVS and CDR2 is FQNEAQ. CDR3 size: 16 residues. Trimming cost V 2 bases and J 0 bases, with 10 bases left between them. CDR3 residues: CASSLYPDPNTGELFF. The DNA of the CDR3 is TGTGCCAGCAGCTTATATCCGGACCCGAACACCGGGGAGCTGTTTTTT.

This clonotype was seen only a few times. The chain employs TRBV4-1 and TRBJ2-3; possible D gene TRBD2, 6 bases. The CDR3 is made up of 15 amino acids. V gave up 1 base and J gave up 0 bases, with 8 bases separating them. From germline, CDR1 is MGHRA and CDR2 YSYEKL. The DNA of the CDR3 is TGCGCCAGCAGCCAAGTCGCGGGGAGCACAGATACGCAGTATTTT. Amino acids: CASSQVAGSTDTQYF.

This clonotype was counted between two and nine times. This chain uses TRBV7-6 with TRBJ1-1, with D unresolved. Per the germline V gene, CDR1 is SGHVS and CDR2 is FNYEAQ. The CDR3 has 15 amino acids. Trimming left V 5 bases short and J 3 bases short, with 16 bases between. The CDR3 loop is CASSPTLVLDTEAFF. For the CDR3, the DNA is TGTGCCAGCAGCCCGACCCTGGTATTGGACACTGAAGCTTTCTTT.

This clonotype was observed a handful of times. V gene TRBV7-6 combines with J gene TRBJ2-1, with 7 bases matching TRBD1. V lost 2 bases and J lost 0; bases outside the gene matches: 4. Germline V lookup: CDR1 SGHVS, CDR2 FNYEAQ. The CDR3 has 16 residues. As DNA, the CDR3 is TGTGCCAGCAGCTTAAGAAGGGACAGCTCCTACAATGAGCAGTTCTTC. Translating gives CASSLRRDSSYNEQFF.

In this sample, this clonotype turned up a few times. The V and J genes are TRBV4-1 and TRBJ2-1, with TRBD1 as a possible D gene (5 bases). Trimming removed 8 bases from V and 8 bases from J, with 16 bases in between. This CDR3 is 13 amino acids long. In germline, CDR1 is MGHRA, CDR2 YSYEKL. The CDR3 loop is CASGHVQGHEQFF. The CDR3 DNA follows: TGCGCCAGCGGACATGTCCAGGGCCATGAGCAGTTCTTC.

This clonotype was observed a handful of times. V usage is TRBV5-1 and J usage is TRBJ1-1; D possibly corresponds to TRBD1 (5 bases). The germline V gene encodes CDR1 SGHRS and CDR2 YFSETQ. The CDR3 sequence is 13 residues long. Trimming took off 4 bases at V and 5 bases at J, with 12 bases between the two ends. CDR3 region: CASSPDSYTEAFF. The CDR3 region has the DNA TGCGCCAGCAGCCCTGACAGTTATACTGAAGCTTTCTTT. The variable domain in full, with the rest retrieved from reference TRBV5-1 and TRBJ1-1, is KAGVTQTPRYLIKTRGQQVTLSCSPISGHRSVSWYQQTPGQGLQFLFEYFSETQRNKGNFPGRFSGRQFSNSRSEMNVSTLELGDSALYLCASSPDSYTEAFFGQGTRLTVV.

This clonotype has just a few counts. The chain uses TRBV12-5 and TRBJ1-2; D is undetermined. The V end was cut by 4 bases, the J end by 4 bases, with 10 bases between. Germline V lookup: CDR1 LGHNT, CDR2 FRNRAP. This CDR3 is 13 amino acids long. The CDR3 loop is CASGSPGSYGYTF. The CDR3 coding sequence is TGTGCTAGTGGTTCCCCCGGCAGCTATGGCTACACCTTC.

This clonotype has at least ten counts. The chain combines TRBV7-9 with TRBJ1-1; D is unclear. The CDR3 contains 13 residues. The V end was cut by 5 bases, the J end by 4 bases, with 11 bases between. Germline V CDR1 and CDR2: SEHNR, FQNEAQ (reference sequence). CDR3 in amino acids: CASSLGRATEAFF. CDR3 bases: TGTGCCAGCAGCCTAGGCCGGGCCACTGAAGCTTTCTTT.

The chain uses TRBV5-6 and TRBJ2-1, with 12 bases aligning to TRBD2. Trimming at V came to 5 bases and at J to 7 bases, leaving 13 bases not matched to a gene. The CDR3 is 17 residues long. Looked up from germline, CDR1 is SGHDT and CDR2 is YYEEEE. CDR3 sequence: CASRFGLAGWLGNEQFF. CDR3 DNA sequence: TGTGCCAGCAGATTCGGACTAGCGGGGTGGTTAGGGAATGAGCAGTTCTTC.

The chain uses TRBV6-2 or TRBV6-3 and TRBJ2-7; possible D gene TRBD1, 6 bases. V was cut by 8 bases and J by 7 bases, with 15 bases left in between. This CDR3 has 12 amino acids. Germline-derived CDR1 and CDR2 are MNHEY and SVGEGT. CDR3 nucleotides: TGTGCCAGCGTGACAGGACTGAGGGAGCAGTACTTC. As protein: CASVTGLREQYF.

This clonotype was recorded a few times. CDR3 residues: CASSLSGRVLHF. The CDR3 DNA follows: TGTGCCAGCAGTTTATCCGGCAGAGTCCTCCACTTT. The rearrangement links TRBV27 to TRBJ1-6, with no clear D. Germline CDR1 MNHEY, CDR2 SMNVEV (reference sequence). This CDR3 is 12 amino acids long. The V and J ends lost 0 bases and 15 bases respectively, with 9 bases between them.

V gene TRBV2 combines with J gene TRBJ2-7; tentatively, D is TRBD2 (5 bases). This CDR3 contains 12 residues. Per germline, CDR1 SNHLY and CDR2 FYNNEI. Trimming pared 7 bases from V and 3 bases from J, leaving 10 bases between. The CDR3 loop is CASTQRFYEQYF. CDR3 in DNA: TGTGCCAGCACCCAGCGGTTCTACGAGCAGTACTTC.

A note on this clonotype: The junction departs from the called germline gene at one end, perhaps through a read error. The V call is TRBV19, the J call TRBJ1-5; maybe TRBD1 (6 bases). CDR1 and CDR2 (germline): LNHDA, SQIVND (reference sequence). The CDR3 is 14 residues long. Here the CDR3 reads CVSSIGGSNQPQHF. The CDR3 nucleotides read TGTGTCAGTAGTATAGGGGGTTCTAATCAGCCCCAGCATTTT.